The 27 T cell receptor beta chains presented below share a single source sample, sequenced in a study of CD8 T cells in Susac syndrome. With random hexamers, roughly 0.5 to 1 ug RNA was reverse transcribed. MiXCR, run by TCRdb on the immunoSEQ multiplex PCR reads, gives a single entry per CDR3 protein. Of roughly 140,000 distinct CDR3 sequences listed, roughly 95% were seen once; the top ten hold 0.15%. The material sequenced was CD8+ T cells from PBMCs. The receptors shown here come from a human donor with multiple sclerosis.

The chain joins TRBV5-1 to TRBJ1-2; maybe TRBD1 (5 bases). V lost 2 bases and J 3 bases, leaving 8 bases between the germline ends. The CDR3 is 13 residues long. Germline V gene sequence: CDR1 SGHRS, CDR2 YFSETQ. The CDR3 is CASSFGDYYGYTF. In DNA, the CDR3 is TGCGCCAGCAGCTTCGGGGACTACTATGGCTACACCTTC. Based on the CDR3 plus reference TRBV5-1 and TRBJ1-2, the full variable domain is KAGVTQTPRYLIKTRGQQVTLSCSPISGHRSVSWYQQTPGQGLQFLFEYFSETQRNKGNFPGRFSGRQFSNSRSEMNVSTLELGDSALYLCASSFGDYYGYTFGSGTRLTVV.

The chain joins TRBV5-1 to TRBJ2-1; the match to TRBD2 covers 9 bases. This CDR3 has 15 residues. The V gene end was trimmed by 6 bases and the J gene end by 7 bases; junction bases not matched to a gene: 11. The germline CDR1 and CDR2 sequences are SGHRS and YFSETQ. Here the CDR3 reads CASTPVGLALNEQFF. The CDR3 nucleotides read TGCGCCAGCACCCCCGTCGGACTAGCGTTAAATGAGCAGTTCTTC.

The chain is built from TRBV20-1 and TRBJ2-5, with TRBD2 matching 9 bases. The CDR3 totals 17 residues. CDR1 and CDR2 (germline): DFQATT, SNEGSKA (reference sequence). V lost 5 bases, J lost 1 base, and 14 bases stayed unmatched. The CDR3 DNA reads TGCAGTGCTGGCCGTTCTCTTAGCGGGGGAGTCCAAGAGACCCAGTACTTC. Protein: CSAGRSLSGGVQETQYF.

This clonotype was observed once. This chain's CDR3 is CASSLGDGNYGYTF. The CDR3 DNA sequence: TGCGCCAGCAGCTTGGGGGACGGTAACTATGGCTACACCTTC. This sequence joins TRBV5-1 and TRBJ1-2; tentatively, D is TRBD1 (5 bases). The CDR3 has 14 residues. CDR1 is SGHRS, CDR2 YFSETQ, per germline. The V gene lost 0 bases and the J gene lost 1 base, with 7 bases spanning the gap.

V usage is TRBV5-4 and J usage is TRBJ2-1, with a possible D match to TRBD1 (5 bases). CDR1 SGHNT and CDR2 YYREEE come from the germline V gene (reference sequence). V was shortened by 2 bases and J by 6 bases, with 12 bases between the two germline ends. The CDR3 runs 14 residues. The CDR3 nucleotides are TGTGCCAGCAGCTTACGAACAGGTCGCAATGAGCAGTTCTTC. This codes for CASSLRTGRNEQFF.

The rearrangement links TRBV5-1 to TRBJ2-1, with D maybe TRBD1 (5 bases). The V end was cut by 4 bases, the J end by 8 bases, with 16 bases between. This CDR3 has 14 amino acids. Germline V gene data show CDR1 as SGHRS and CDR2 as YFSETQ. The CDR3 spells CASSLEITGDEQFF. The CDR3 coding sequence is TGCGCCAGCAGCCTTGAAATTACAGGAGATGAGCAGTTCTTC.

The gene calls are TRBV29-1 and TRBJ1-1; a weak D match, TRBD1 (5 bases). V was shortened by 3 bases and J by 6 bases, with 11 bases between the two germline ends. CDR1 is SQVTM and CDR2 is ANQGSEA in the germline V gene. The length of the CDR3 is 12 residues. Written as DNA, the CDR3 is TGCAGCGTTGACATGGGGGTGGCTGAAGCTTTCTTT. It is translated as CSVDMGVAEAFF.

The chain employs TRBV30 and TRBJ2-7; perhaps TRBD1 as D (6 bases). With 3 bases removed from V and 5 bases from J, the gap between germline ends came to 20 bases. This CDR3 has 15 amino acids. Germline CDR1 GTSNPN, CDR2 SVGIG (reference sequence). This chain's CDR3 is CAWRPMTGGVDEQYF. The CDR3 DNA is TGTGCCTGGAGGCCAATGACAGGTGGGGTGGACGAGCAGTACTTC. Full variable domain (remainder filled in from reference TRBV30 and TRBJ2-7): SQTIHQWPATLVQPVGSPLSLECTVEGTSNPNLYWYRQAAGRGLQLLFYSVGIGQISSEVPQNLSASRPQDRQFILSSKKLLLSDSGFYLCAWRPMTGGVDEQYFGPGTRLTVT.

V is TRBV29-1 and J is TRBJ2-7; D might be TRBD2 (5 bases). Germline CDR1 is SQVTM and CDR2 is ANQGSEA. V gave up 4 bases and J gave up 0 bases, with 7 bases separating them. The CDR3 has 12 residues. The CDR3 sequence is CSVVEGSYEQYF. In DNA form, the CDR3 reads TGCAGCGTTGTTGAGGGCTCCTACGAGCAGTACTTC.

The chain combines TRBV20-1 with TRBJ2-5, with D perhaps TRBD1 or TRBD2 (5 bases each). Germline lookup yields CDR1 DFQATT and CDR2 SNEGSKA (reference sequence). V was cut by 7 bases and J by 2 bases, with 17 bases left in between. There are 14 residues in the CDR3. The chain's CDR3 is CSGRGDEVQETQYF. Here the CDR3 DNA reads TGCAGTGGGCGAGGGGACGAGGTGCAAGAGACCCAGTACTTC.

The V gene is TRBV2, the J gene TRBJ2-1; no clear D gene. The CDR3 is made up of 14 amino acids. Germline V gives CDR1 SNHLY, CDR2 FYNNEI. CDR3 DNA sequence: TGTACATCGAGGCCCAACTCTGAGCACAATGAGCAGTTCTTC. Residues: CTSRPNSEHNEQFF.

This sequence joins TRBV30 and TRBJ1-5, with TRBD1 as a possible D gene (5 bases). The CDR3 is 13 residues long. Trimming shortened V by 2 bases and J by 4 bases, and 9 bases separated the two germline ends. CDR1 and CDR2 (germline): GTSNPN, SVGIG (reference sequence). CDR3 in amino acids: CAWSPDRNQPQHF. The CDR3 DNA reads TGTGCCTGGAGTCCCGACAGAAATCAGCCCCAGCATTTT.

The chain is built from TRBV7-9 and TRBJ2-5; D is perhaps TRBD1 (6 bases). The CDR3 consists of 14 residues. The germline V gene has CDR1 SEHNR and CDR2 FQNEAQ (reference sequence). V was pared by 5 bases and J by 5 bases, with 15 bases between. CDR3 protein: CASSSVGAGETQYF. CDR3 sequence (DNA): TGTGCCAGCAGCAGCGTGGGGGCCGGCGAGACCCAGTACTTC. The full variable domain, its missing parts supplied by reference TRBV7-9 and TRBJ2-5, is DTGVSQNPRHKITKRGQNVTFRCDPISEHNRLYWYRQTLGQGPEFLTYFQNEAQLEKSRLLSDRFSAERPKGSFSTLEIQRTEQGDSAMYLCASSSVGAGETQYFGPGTRLLVL.

The CDR3 reads CASSLDTGNEQFF. The CDR3 DNA sequence: TGTGCCAGCAGCTTAGATACCGGAAATGAGCAGTTCTTC. This chain links TRBV13 with TRBJ2-1; no definite D call. The CDR3 sequence is 13 residues long. Trimming took 1 base from V and 7 from J, leaving 8 bases between them. CDR1 PRHDT and CDR2 FYEKMQ come from the germline V gene (reference sequence).

The CDR3 nucleotides are TGCAGCGTTGAAGACGAAGCGGGGTGGTCCTACAATGAGCAGTTCTTC. It is translated as CSVEDEAGWSYNEQFF. This chain uses TRBV29-1 with TRBJ2-1; 7 bases are a match to TRBD2. Unmatched junction bases numbered 6, after V lost 0 bases and J lost 1 base. CDR3 length: 16 residues. The germline gives CDR1 SQVTM, CDR2 ANQGSEA.

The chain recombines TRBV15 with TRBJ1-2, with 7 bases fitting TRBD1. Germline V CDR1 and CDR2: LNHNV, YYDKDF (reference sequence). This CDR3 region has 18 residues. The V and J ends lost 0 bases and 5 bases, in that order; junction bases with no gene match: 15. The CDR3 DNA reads TGTGCCACCAGCAGAGATTCGAGTACCGAGACAGGGTTATATGGCTACACCTTC. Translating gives CATSRDSSTETGLYGYTF. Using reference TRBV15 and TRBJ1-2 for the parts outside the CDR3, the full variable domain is DAMVIQNPRYQVTQFGKPVTLSCSQTLNHNVMYWYQQKSSQAPKLLFHYYDKDFNNEADTPDNFQSRRPNTSFCFLDIRSPGLGDTAMYLCATSRDSSTETGLYGYTFGSGTRLTVV.

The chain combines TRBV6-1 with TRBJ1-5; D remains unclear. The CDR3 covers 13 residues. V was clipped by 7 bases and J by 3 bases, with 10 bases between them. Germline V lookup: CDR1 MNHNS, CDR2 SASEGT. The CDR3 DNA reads TGTGCCAGCAATGATAGACTCAATCAGCCCCAGCATTTT. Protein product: CASNDRLNQPQHF.

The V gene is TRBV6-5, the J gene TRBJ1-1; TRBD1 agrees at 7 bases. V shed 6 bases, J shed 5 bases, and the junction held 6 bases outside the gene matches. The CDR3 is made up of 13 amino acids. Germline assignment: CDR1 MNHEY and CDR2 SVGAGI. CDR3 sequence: CASSLYRGTEAFF. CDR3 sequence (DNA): TGTGCCAGCAGCCTGTACAGGGGAACTGAAGCTTTCTTT.

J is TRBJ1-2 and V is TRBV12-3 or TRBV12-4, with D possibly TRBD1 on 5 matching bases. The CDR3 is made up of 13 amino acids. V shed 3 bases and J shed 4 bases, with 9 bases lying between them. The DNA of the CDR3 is TGTGCCAGCAGTTTCCAGGGCAGCTATGGCTACACCTTC. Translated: CASSFQGSYGYTF.

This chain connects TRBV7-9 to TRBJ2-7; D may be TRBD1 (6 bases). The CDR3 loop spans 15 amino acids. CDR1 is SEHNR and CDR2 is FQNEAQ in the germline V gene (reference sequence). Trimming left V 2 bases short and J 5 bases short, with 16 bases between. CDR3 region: CASSLSGRGFDEQYF. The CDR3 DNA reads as TGTGCCAGCAGCTTATCAGGCAGGGGTTTCGACGAGCAGTACTTC.

CDR3 sequence reads: CASSLGTLDQPQHF. The DNA of the CDR3 is TGTGCCAGCAGCTTGGGGACCCTGGATCAGCCCCAGCATTTT. The chain employs TRBV5-6 and TRBJ1-5; D unclear. V lost 0 bases, J lost 5 bases, and 9 bases lay in between. Germline loops: CDR1 SGHDT, CDR2 YYEEEE. There are 14 residues in the CDR3.

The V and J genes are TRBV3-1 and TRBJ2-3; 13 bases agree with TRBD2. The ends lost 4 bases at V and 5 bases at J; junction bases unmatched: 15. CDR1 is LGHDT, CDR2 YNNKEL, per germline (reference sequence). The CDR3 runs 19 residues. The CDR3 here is CASSLGLAGALGVRDTQYF. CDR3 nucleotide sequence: TGTGCCAGCAGCCTCGGACTAGCGGGGGCCCTGGGTGTGAGAGATACGCAGTATTTT.

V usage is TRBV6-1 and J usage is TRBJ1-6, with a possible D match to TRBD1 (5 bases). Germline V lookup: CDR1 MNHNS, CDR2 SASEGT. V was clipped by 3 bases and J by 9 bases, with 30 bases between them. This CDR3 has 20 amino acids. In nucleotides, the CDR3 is TGTGCCAGCAGTGATTCTGTGGGACGGATCCAGAGGTTGGTAACTTCACCCCTCCACTTT. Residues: CASSDSVGRIQRLVTSPLHF.

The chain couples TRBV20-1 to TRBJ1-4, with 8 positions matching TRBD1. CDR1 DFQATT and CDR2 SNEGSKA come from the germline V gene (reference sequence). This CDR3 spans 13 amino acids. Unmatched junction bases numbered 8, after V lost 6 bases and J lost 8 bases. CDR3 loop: CSALTGEVEKLFF. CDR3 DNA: TGCAGTGCCCTGACAGGGGAGGTAGAAAAACTGTTTTTT.

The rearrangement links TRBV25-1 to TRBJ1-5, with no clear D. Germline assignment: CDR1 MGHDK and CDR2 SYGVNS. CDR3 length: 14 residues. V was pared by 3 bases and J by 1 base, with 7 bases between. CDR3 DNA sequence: TGTGCCAGCAGTGATACAGTAAGCAATCAGCCCCAGCATTTT. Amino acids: CASSDTVSNQPQHF.

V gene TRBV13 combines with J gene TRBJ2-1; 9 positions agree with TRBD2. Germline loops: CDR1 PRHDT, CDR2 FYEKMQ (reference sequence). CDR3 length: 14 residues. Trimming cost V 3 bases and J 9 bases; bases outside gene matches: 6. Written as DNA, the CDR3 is TGTGCCAGCAGCTTGGGCGGGGGGGCTGGTGAGCAGTTCTTC. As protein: CASSLGGGAGEQFF.

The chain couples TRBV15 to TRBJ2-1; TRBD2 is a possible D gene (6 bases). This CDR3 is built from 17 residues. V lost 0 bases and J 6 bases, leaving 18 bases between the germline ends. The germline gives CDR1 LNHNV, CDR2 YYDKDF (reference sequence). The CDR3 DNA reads TGTGCCACCAGCAGAGATGGGAACGGAGGGGCGGGCAATGAGCAGTTCTTC. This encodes CATSRDGNGGAGNEQFF.